Listed below are T cell receptor beta chains from one sample, sequenced in a study of cytomegalovirus exposure and HLA in healthy donors. Profiling relied on immunoSEQ multiplex PCR, and the TCRdb table lists in-frame clones only, not all of them. The repertoire holds about 98,000 clones, with under 85% as singletons. The sample consisted of PBMCs. These receptors all stem from a female donor in good health and CMV-seropositive. CDR3s include the opening cysteine and the closing phenylalanine or tryptophan. A D gene is named only where the DNA matches it firmly.

v_gene: TRBV10-1
d_gene: NA
j_gene: TRBJ2-2
CDR3aa: CASSETRAGELFF

v_gene: TRBV6-6
d_gene: NA
j_gene: TRBJ2-2
CDR3aa: CASSPVGGNTGELFF

v_gene: TRBV5-6
d_gene: TRBD2
j_gene: TRBJ2-1
CDR3aa: CASSLTGRANEQFF

v_gene: TRBV7-2
d_gene: TRBD1
j_gene: TRBJ1-2
CDR3aa: CASSLDPWTGRLVNYGYTF

v_gene: TRBV5-1
d_gene: TRBD1
j_gene: TRBJ1-1
CDR3aa: CASSLDRTGLGTNTEAFF

v_gene: TRBV19
d_gene: NA
j_gene: TRBJ2-2
CDR3aa: CASKRLASTPNTGELFF

v_gene: TRBV19
d_gene: NA
j_gene: TRBJ1-1
CDR3aa: CASSISVVGRTEAFF

v_gene: TRBV2
d_gene: NA
j_gene: TRBJ1-1
CDR3aa: CASSYRPNTEAFF

v_gene: TRBV5-1
d_gene: NA
j_gene: TRBJ1-2
CDR3aa: CASSPGPTGISYGYTF

v_gene: TRBV19
d_gene: TRBD1
j_gene: TRBJ1-1
CDR3aa: CASSIDRDRGVMNTEAFF

v_gene: TRBV7-9
d_gene: TRBD2
j_gene: TRBJ2-2
CDR3aa: CASSLWDYSNTGELFF

v_gene: TRBV27
d_gene: NA
j_gene: TRBJ2-5
CDR3aa: CASRRLREQETQYF

v_gene: TRBV6-6
d_gene: TRBD1
j_gene: TRBJ1-1
CDR3aa: CASSLWTGAMNTEAFF

v_gene: TRBV28
d_gene: TRBD1
j_gene: TRBJ1-1
CDR3aa: CASRDTGGTEAFF

v_gene: TRBV7-2
d_gene: NA
j_gene: TRBJ1-4
CDR3aa: CASSLGQVEKLFF

v_gene: TRBV2
d_gene: NA
j_gene: TRBJ1-1
CDR3aa: CASRLTREAFF

v_gene: TRBV14
d_gene: NA
j_gene: TRBJ1-3
CDR3aa: CASSPLRNTIYF

v_gene: TRBV7-2
d_gene: TRBD1
j_gene: TRBJ1-5
CDR3aa: CASSRDRDQPQHF

v_gene: TRBV6-5
d_gene: NA
j_gene: TRBJ1-1
CDR3aa: CASSRSSPTEAFF

v_gene: TRBV6-1
d_gene: TRBD2
j_gene: TRBJ2-7
CDR3aa: CASSVLAGFADEQYF

v_gene: TRBV9
d_gene: NA
j_gene: TRBJ2-2
CDR3aa: CASSVSETGELFF

v_gene: TRBV11-2
d_gene: NA
j_gene: TRBJ2-1
CDR3aa: CASSFALPPREQFF

v_gene: TRBV27
d_gene: NA
j_gene: TRBJ2-7
CDR3aa: CASSRIGENRLEQYF

v_gene: TRBV13
d_gene: NA
j_gene: TRBJ1-2
CDR3aa: CASSPRRQMLYGYTF

v_gene: TRBV4-2
d_gene: NA
j_gene: TRBJ1-1
CDR3aa: CASSQGPGNTEAFF

v_gene: TRBV9
d_gene: TRBD2
j_gene: TRBJ2-1
CDR3aa: CASNRGALAGGPPYNEQFF

v_gene: TRBV6-5
d_gene: TRBD1
j_gene: TRBJ2-1
CDR3aa: CASSSRRWQGASEQFF

v_gene: TRBV9
d_gene: TRBD2
j_gene: TRBJ2-7
CDR3aa: CASSETSGSAYEQYF

v_gene: TRBV5-6
d_gene: TRBD1
j_gene: TRBJ2-1
CDR3aa: CASSLVTGNEQFF

v_gene: TRBV4-1
d_gene: NA
j_gene: TRBJ1-2
CDR3aa: CASSLGRQEFYGYTF

v_gene: TRBV28
d_gene: TRBD1
j_gene: TRBJ1-4
CDR3aa: CASSPQEQGEYSYREKLFF

v_gene: TRBV18
d_gene: NA
j_gene: TRBJ2-3
CDR3aa: CASSPGRRGFSTDTQYF

v_gene: TRBV2
d_gene: NA
j_gene: TRBJ2-3
CDR3aa: CASNVGGSTDTQYF

v_gene: TRBV18
d_gene: TRBD2
j_gene: TRBJ2-5
CDR3aa: CASSPQRARGGETQYF

v_gene: TRBV7-2
d_gene: NA
j_gene: TRBJ2-1
CDR3aa: CASSLTVLLSEQFF

v_gene: TRBV19
d_gene: NA
j_gene: TRBJ1-3
CDR3aa: CASSSTGSSGNTIYF

v_gene: TRBV5-6
d_gene: NA
j_gene: TRBJ2-3
CDR3aa: CASSLRMGLVGTDTQYF

v_gene: TRBV19
d_gene: TRBD1
j_gene: TRBJ2-3
CDR3aa: CASKNRRDRGPDTQYF

v_gene: TRBV30
d_gene: TRBD2
j_gene: TRBJ2-5
CDR3aa: CAWSRGTRPRPGTQYF

v_gene: TRBV7-8
d_gene: NA
j_gene: TRBJ2-5
CDR3aa: CASSNRVGAETQYF

v_gene: TRBV11-2
d_gene: NA
j_gene: TRBJ1-1
CDR3aa: CASSLGTRRDNGEAFF

v_gene: TRBV6-4
d_gene: NA
j_gene: TRBJ2-3
CDR3aa: CASSDSGGSGLGTDTQYF

v_gene: TRBV18
d_gene: NA
j_gene: TRBJ2-2
CDR3aa: CASSPRSRSQNPNTGELFF

v_gene: TRBV7-3
d_gene: NA
j_gene: TRBJ1-1
CDR3aa: CASSLERRNTEAFF

v_gene: TRBV6-1
d_gene: TRBD1
j_gene: TRBJ1-1
CDR3aa: CASSGLLLRDRGMNTEAFF

v_gene: TRBV15
d_gene: TRBD1
j_gene: TRBJ1-6
CDR3aa: CATSRPGTGGNSPLHF

v_gene: TRBV5-1
d_gene: NA
j_gene: TRBJ2-3
CDR3aa: CASSSGSTDTQYF

v_gene: TRBV7-9
d_gene: NA
j_gene: TRBJ2-3
CDR3aa: CASSSRVSTDTQYF

v_gene: TRBV6-5
d_gene: TRBD1
j_gene: TRBJ1-6
CDR3aa: CASTPGTGRNSPLHF

v_gene: TRBV7-8
d_gene: TRBD1
j_gene: TRBJ1-5
CDR3aa: CASKGQGNQPQHF

v_gene: TRBV7-2
d_gene: NA
j_gene: TRBJ2-7
CDR3aa: CASSLTPGETYEQYF

v_gene: TRBV15
d_gene: TRBD1
j_gene: TRBJ1-6
CDR3aa: CATSSGQGYNSPLHF

v_gene: TRBV5-1
d_gene: NA
j_gene: TRBJ2-2
CDR3aa: CASSYATGSTGELFF

v_gene: TRBV11-1
d_gene: TRBD1
j_gene: TRBJ1-1
CDR3aa: CASRGDSPFNTEAFF

v_gene: TRBV2
d_gene: TRBD2
j_gene: TRBJ2-2
CDR3aa: CASAGLAGGGWTGELFF

v_gene: TRBV19
d_gene: TRBD1
j_gene: TRBJ1-1
CDR3aa: CASSIARGPTEAFF

v_gene: TRBV18
d_gene: NA
j_gene: TRBJ1-5
CDR3aa: CASSPDNLSNQPQHF